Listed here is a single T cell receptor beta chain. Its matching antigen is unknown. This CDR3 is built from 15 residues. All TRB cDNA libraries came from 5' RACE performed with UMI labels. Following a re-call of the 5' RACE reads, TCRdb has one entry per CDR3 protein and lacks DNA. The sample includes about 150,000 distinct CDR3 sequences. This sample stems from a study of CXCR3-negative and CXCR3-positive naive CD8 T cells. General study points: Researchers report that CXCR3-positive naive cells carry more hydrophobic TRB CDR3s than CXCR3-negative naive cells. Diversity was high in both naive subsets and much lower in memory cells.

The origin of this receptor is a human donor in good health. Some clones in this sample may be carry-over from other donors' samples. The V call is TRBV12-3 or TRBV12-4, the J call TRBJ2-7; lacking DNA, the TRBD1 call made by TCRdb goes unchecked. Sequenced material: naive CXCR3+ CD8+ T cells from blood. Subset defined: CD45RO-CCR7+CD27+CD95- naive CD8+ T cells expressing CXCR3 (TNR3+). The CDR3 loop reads CASSFMGQGSYEQYF.